A selection of T cell receptor beta chains follows, all from one sample in a study of blood T cells in healthy people across ages. TCRdb re-called the 5' RACE reads through MiXCR, storing one row per CDR3 protein. The data hold about 1.8 million distinct CDR3 sequences, with less than 50% observed a single time. The specimen sequenced was blood. The receptors come from a middle-aged woman in good health. The CDR3 runs from the conserved cysteine through the conserved F or W. A D gene is named only where the DNA matches it firmly. Not all rows give a size; the values are once, few, many and, for expanded clones, a class.

clone_size j_call d_call v_call cdr3_nt cdr3_aa
NA TRBJ2-1 NA TRBV28 TGTGCCAGCAGTTTAGAGGCTTTGAGCTCCTACAATGAGCAGTTCTTC CASSLEALSSYNEQFF
NA TRBJ2-2 NA TRBV5-1 TGCGCCAGCAGCTTGGTTCTGTCCGGGGAGCTGTTTTTT CASSLVLSGELFF
NA TRBJ2-1 TRBD2 TRBV20-1 TGCAGTGCGACCGCCTCTAGCGGGGACTACAATGAGCAGTTCTTC CSATASSGDYNEQFF
few TRBJ2-6 NA TRBV4-3 TGCGCCAGCAGCCTGGGGACGGAGATGATTATATCTGGGGCCAACGTCCTGACTTTC CASSLGTEMIISGANVLTF
few TRBJ1-2 NA TRBV11-2 TGTGCCAGCAGCCCCATCCGGGGGCGGAGTTCAGACTATGGCTACACCTTC CASSPIRGRSSDYGYTF
NA TRBJ2-1 NA TRBV20-1 TGCAGTGCTCCCCCAGGCCACAATGAGCAGTTCTTC CSAPPGHNEQFF
many TRBJ2-7 TRBD1 TRBV27 TGTGCCAGCAGAACAGGGGGTGCGTCCTACGAGCAGTACTTC CASRTGGASYEQYF
NA TRBJ1-1 TRBD1 TRBV5-1 TGCGCCAGCAGCGGACAGGGTAGCGCTGACGCTTTCTTT CASSGQGSADAFF
NA TRBJ1-6 TRBD1 TRBV7-2 TGTGCCAGCAGATCGCCGGCCGGACAGGACAAATCACCCCTCCACTTT CASRSPAGQDKSPLHF
few TRBJ2-5 NA TRBV29-1 TGCAGCGCCCTTAGGAGGGTCCAAGAGACCCAGTACTTC CSALRRVQETQYF
NA TRBJ2-7 TRBD2 TRBV28 TGTGCCAGCAGTTTAGCGGGGGGACTAGCGGGGATTAGCTCCTACGAGCAGTACTTC CASSLAGGLAGISSYEQYF
NA TRBJ1-2 NA TRBV5-6 TGTGCCAGCAGAGCATTTCCAGGCAGCCATAACTATGGCTACACCTTC CASRAFPGSHNYGYTF
NA TRBJ2-7 NA TRBV21-1 TGTGCCAGCAGCCCACCCCGGGGTGTCTACGAGCAGTACTTC CASSPPRGVYEQYF
NA TRBJ2-2 NA TRBV12-3/TRBV12-4 TGTGCCAGCAGTTTACTCAGGACCCCGGACACCGGGGAGCTGTTTTTT CASSLLRTPDTGELFF
NA TRBJ2-3 NA TRBV24-1 TGTGCCACCAGTGATTTGAAGGGAAGCACAGATACGCAGTATTTT CATSDLKGSTDTQYF
NA TRBJ2-1 TRBD1 TRBV20-1 TGCAGTGCCCCGCTCGCCGGGACAGGGCCTAAAGTGGGCTCCTACAATGAGCAGTTCTTC CSAPLAGTGPKVGSYNEQFF
NA TRBJ1-2 NA TRBV9 TGTGCCAGCAGCGTAGGCGAAGAGCGTTCTAACTATGGCTACACCTTC CASSVGEERSNYGYTF
few TRBJ2-1 NA TRBV7-9 TGTGCCAGCAGCTTAGTGAGGGTTCTGGGGATTGGCAATGAGCAGTTCTTC CASSLVRVLGIGNEQFF
NA TRBJ2-1 NA TRBV4-3 TGCGCCAGCAGCCAAGCACTCGACAATGAGCAGTTCTTC CASSQALDNEQFF
NA TRBJ2-1 NA TRBV20-1 TGCAGTGCTGGGACTAATGAGCAGTTCTTC CSAGTNEQFF
few TRBJ2-1 TRBD2 TRBV5-1 TGCGCCAGCAGCTTGGCCGGGCTAGCGGGGGGGCCGAGAGATGAGCAGTTCTTC CASSLAGLAGGPRDEQFF
few TRBJ2-1 NA TRBV25-1 TGTGCCAGCAGTGAATCTACGTCGGGGGCCGAGTTCTTC CASSESTSGAEFF